The 16 T cell receptor beta chains given below trace back to one sample, sequenced in a study of blood T cell repertoires in COVID-19 (TCRdb year 2020). Library method: the immunoSEQ multiplex PCR assay. Held by TCRdb, this immuneACCESS table contains in-frame sequences only and omits some clones. Under half of the omission traces to an unresolved V gene where checked; the cause of the rest is unknown. The sample records under 200,000 clones, about 85% of which are singletons. The ten top clones hold about 5% of the sample. Sequences were obtained from peripheral blood. These receptors were collected from a woman of 80 years or more with acute or convalescent COVID-19.

This chain links TRBV30 with TRBJ2-1, with D possibly matching TRBD1 (5 bases). The CDR3 extends over 14 amino acids. Germline loops: CDR1 GTSNPN, CDR2 SVGIG (reference sequence). Trimming took 2 bases from V and 3 from J, leaving 11 bases between them. CDR3 residues: CAWSHLDSYNEQFF. CDR3 bases: TGTGCCTGGAGTCACTTAGACAGCTACAATGAGCAGTTCTTC.

The chain is built from TRBV27 and TRBJ1-2; 10 nucleotides match TRBD1. Trimming at V came to 2 bases and at J to 1 base, leaving 1 base not matched to a gene. The length of the CDR3 is 15 residues. Germline V gives CDR1 MNHEY, CDR2 SMNVEV (reference sequence). CDR3 loop: CASSLRTGGNYGYTF. The CDR3 DNA reads TGTGCCAGCAGTTTACGGACAGGGGGTAACTATGGCTACACCTTC.

The CDR3: CASSGGLLEAGNTIYF. DNA of the CDR3: TGTGCCAGCAGCGGGGGACTCTTGGAGGCTGGAAACACCATATATTTT. The chain has TRBV9 and TRBJ1-3; TRBD1 might be the D (5 bases). Looked up from germline, CDR1 is SGDLS and CDR2 is YYNGEE. There are 16 residues in the CDR3. V was cut by 3 bases and J by 2 bases, with 15 bases left in between.

This chain connects TRBV6-2 or TRBV6-3 to TRBJ1-2, with unresolved D. This CDR3 spans 13 amino acids. Germline CDR1 and CDR2: MNHEY and SVGEGT. Trimming pared 4 bases from V and 7 bases from J, leaving 13 bases between. DNA of the CDR3: TGTGCCAGCAGTTGGAGCCGTGTGGGTGGCTACACCTTC. Translating it yields CASSWSRVGGYTF.

This clone was recorded once. The chain links TRBV18 to TRBJ1-1; D possibly corresponds to TRBD1 (5 bases). V was pared by 0 bases and J by 5 bases, with 10 bases between. From germline, CDR1 is KGHSH and CDR2 LQKENI. CDR3 length: 14 residues. In DNA form, the CDR3 reads TGTGCCAGCTCACCACCGGGCAGGGCTACTGAAGCTTTCTTT. Translation gives CASSPPGRATEAFF.

The chain recombines TRBV27 with TRBJ1-1; TRBD1 is a possible D gene (5 bases). Trimming cost V 5 bases and J 1 base, with 17 bases left between them. Looked up from germline, CDR1 is MNHEY and CDR2 is SMNVEV (reference sequence). The CDR3 loop spans 16 amino acids. Here the CDR3 DNA reads TGTGCCAGCAGTCCCTCGTCATGGCAGGGGAACACTGAAGCTTTCTTT. Its translation: CASSPSSWQGNTEAFF.

The genes are TRBV29-1 and TRBJ2-1; 8 bases align to TRBD1. The V gene end was trimmed by 6 bases and the J gene end by 4 bases; junction bases not matched to a gene: 11. Germline V gives CDR1 SQVTM, CDR2 ANQGSEA. There are 15 residues in the CDR3. In nucleotides, the CDR3 is TGCAGCGTGGACGACAGGGGTCGTCTGTACAATGAGCAGTTCTTC. It encodes CSVDDRGRLYNEQFF.

As for this clone: No DNA is shown, since the ends of the CDR3 on it are uncertain; the CDR3 is the one TCRdb lists. The chain recombines TRBV10-1 with TRBJ2-7; the table's D call of TRBD1 was not tested on the DNA. Germline loops: CDR1 WNHNN, CDR2 SYGVQD (reference sequence). Counting both end residues, the CDR3 totals 12 amino acids. CDR3 amino acids: CASSPWGTGIYF.

The chain couples TRBV27 to TRBJ2-3; tentatively, D is TRBD1 (6 bases). Germline V CDR1 and CDR2: MNHEY, SMNVEV (reference sequence). The CDR3 runs to 17 residues. Trimming left V 2 bases short and J 8 bases short, with 23 bases between. The CDR3 loop is CASSLNPMGAGKGTQYF. CDR3 nucleotides: TGTGCCAGCAGTTTAAACCCTATGGGGGCGGGCAAAGGTACGCAGTATTTT.

V usage is TRBV6-5 and J usage is TRBJ2-5; 7 bases are shared with TRBD2. The germline V gene has CDR1 MNHEY and CDR2 SVGAGI. The CDR3 length is 14 residues. With 9 bases clipped from V and 9 bases from J, the junction kept 16 bases outside the gene matches. The DNA of the CDR3 is TGTGCCAGTACTCTGGGGTTGAGGGGAGGGTCCCAGTACTTC. Its protein is CASTLGLRGGSQYF.

This clone was observed at least ten times. The chain links TRBV25-1 to TRBJ2-7, with no clear D. Germline V gives CDR1 MGHDK, CDR2 SYGVNS. The CDR3 runs to 15 residues. Trimming shortened V by 1 base and J by 5 bases, and 15 bases separated the two germline ends. CDR3: CASSESGLSLHEQYF. CDR3 DNA sequence: TGTGCCAGCAGTGAATCTGGGCTCTCCCTGCACGAGCAGTACTTC.

The chain links TRBV4-3 to TRBJ2-5; 12 bases agree with TRBD1. V was pared by 4 bases and J by 5 bases, with 8 bases of the junction left unmatched. CDR1 LGHNA and CDR2 YSLEER come from the germline V gene. The CDR3 is 16 residues long. CDR3 amino acids: CASSPGDRGLRETQYF. CDR3 nucleotide sequence: TGCGCCAGCAGCCCCGGGGACAGGGGGCTGAGGGAGACCCAGTACTTC.

This chain links TRBV29-1 with TRBJ2-3, with 14 bases that match TRBD2. Germline-derived CDR1 and CDR2 are SQVTM and ANQGSEA. Losses at the gene ends were 6 bases for V and 1 base for J; bases not matched to a gene: 6. This CDR3 region has 16 residues. DNA of the CDR3: TGCAGCGTCGCCGGGACTAGCGGGAGAGGCACAGATACGCAGTATTTT. This sequence encodes CSVAGTSGRGTDTQYF.

The chain joins TRBV11-3 to TRBJ2-3; no clear D gene. V was trimmed by 5 bases and J by 10 bases, leaving 19 bases between them. The CDR3 has 14 residues. CDR1 is SGHNT, CDR2 YENEEA, per germline. CDR3 protein: CASSPGSKEHPQYF. The CDR3 DNA sequence: TGTGCCAGCAGCCCCGGGTCCAAAGAACATCCGCAGTATTTT. Based on the CDR3 plus reference TRBV11-3 and TRBJ2-3, the full variable domain is EAGVVQSPRYKIIEKKQPVAFWCNPISGHNTLYWYLQNLGQGPELLIRYENEEAVDDSQLPKDRFSAERLKGVDSTLKIQPAELGDSAVYLCASSPGSKEHPQYFGPGTRLTVL.

The chain links TRBV2 to TRBJ2-2; 10 positions agree with TRBD1. V lost 3 bases, J lost 5 bases, and 3 bases stayed unmatched. This CDR3 is built from 15 residues. Germline CDR1 and CDR2: SNHLY and FYNNEI. For the CDR3, the DNA is TGTGCCAGCAGTGATAGGACAGGGGGGACCGGGGAGCTGTTTTTT. This gives the protein CASSDRTGGTGELFF.

This sequence joins TRBV7-3 and TRBJ2-3, with D possibly TRBD2 on 5 matching bases. Germline V gene sequence: CDR1 SGHTA, CDR2 FQGTGA. The germline V and J ends were trimmed by 3 bases and 5 bases, with 9 bases remaining between them. The CDR3 sequence is 13 residues long. The chain's CDR3 is CASSLGSGDTQYF. DNA of the CDR3: TGTGCCAGCAGCTTGGGGAGCGGAGATACGCAGTATTTT. The whole variable domain, remainder taken from reference TRBV7-3 and TRBJ2-3, is GAGVSQTPSNKVTEKGKYVELRCDPISGHTALYWYRQSLGQGPEFLIYFQGTGAADDSGLPNDRFFAVRPEGSVSTLKIQRTERGDSAVYLCASSLGSGDTQYFGPGTRLTVL.